This T cell receptor beta chain was recorded in a study of blood T cell repertoires in COVID-19. The wider study: There were acute and convalescent COVID-19 samples, and they came from the United States, Italy and Spain.

The CDR3 totals 15 residues. Germline V gives CDR1 MDHEN, CDR2 SYDVKM. V shed 7 bases and J shed 2 bases, with 17 bases lying between them. Only in-frame clones appear in the TCRdb table, and some are missing; sequencing was by immunoSEQ multiplex PCR. The table has about 120,000 clones, less than 90% seen once. The sequence came from a man older than 75 with acute or convalescent COVID-19. The V call is TRBV28, the J call TRBJ2-5; a weak D match, TRBD1 (5 bases). Sequencing was carried out using peripheral blood. CDR3 bases: TGTGCCAGCAATAAGCCAGGGCTGGGGCAAGAGACCCAGTACTTC. Translating it yields CASNKPGLGQETQYF.